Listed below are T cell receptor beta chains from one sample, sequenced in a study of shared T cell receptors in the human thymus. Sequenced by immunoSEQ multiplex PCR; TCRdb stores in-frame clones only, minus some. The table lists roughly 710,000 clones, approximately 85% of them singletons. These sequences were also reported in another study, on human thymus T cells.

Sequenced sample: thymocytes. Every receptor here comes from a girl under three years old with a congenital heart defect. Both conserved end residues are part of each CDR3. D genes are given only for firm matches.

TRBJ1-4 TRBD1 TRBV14 TGTGCCAGCAGCAATCGGGACAGGGGGCGACGGGTGGATGAAAAACTGTTTTTT CASSNRDRGRRVDEKLFF
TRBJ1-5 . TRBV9 TGTGCCAGCAGCGTAGGTTCAGGGAACAATCAGCCCCAGCATTTT CASSVGSGNNQPQHF
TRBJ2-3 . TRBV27 TGTGCCAGCAGTTTAGGATCGTTGGGGGGGCTCACAGATACGCAGTATTTT CASSLGSLGGLTDTQYF
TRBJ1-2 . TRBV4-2 TGTGCCAGCAGCCAAGTTGAACTGTGGGCCGACAACTATGGCTACACCTTC CASSQVELWADNYGYTF
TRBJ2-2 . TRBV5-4 TGTGCCAGCAGCTTTTTTCTCACCGGGGAGCTGTTTTTT CASSFFLTGELFF
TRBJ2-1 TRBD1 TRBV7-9 TGTGCCAGCAGCTCCACACCCCCAGGGGGCGGTTATGAGCAGTTCTTC CASSSTPPGGGYEQFF
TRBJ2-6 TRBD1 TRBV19 TGTGCCAGTAGCAGCCGAACCCGGACAGGGCCCCTCTCTGGGGCCAACGTCCTGACTTTC CASSSRTRTGPLSGANVLTF
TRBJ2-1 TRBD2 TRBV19 TGTGCCACGCAGGGATGGGCGGGGGGGCCCCATGAGCAGTTCTTC CATQGWAGGPHEQFF
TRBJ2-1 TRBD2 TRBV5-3 TGTGCCAGAAGCTGTAGCGGGGGGGCCTACAATGAGCAGTTCTTC CARSCSGGAYNEQFF
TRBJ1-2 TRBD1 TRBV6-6 TGTGCCAGCAGACAGGGGGCCAAAAACTATGGCTACACCTTC CASRQGAKNYGYTF